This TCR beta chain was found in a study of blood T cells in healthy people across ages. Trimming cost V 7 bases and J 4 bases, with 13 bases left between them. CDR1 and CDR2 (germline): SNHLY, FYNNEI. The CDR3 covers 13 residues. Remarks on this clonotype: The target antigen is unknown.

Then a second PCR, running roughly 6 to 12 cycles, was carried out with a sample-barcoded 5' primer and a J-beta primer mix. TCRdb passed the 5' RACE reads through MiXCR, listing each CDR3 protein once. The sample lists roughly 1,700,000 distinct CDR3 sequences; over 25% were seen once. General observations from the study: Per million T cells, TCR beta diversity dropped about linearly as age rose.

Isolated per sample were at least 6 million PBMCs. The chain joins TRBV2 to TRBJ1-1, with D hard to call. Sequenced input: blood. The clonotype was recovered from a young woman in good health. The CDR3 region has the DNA TGTGCCAGCAACAACAACTGGATCACTGAAGCTTTCTTT. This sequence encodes CASNNNWITEAFF.